This is a list of T cell receptor beta chains from one sample in a study of cytomegalovirus exposure and HLA in healthy donors. The assay was immunoSEQ multiplex PCR, and TCRdb's table has in-frame clones only and misses some. This sample has about 160,000 clones; around 79% occur once, and the top ten carry approximately 2%. Source material: PBMCs. The receptor set was obtained from a man aged 35-49 years in good health and CMV-seronegative. The CDR3 runs from the conserved cysteine through the conserved F or W. A D gene is named only where the DNA matches it firmly. Size tells how often a clone was seen (once, few, many) or the class of an expanded clone, and some rows leave it out.

abundance	j_gene	d_gene	v_gene	CDR3aa	CDR3nt
NA	TRBJ2-5	NA	TRBV27	CASSCPPYGPRGETQYF	TGTGCCAGCAGTTGCCCGCCCTACGGGCCCCGAGGGGAGACCCAGTACTTC
NA	TRBJ2-7	TRBD2	TRBV4-1	CASSQLAANSYEQYF	TGCGCCAGCAGCCAACTAGCGGCTAACTCCTACGAGCAGTACTTC
NA	TRBJ2-2	TRBD1	TRBV7-7	CASSLVGTGGTGELFF	TGTGCTAGCAGCTTAGTCGGGACAGGGGGCACCGGGGAGCTGTTTTTT
NA	TRBJ2-7	TRBD2	TRBV27	CASSNGLAGGALFYEQYF	TGTGCCAGCAGCAACGGCCTAGCGGGAGGAGCCCTCTTTTACGAGCAGTACTTC
NA	TRBJ2-6	TRBD2	TRBV5-1	CASSSLGLAGLSGANVLTF	TGCGCCAGCAGCTCCCTGGGACTAGCGGGTCTCTCTGGGGCCAACGTCCTGACTTTC
few	TRBJ2-1	TRBD2	TRBV6-5	CASSPAGGPRNEQFF	TGTGCCAGCAGTCCAGCGGGAGGGCCGCGAAATGAGCAGTTCTTC
NA	TRBJ2-1	NA	TRBV7-9	CSSPQGLSYNEQFF	TGTTCCAGTCCACAGGGCCTATCCTACAATGAGCAGTTCTTC
NA	TRBJ2-5	NA	TRBV27	CASKSSSGSETQYF	TGTGCCAGCAAATCATCCAGCGGTTCAGAGACCCAGTACTTC
NA	TRBJ1-2	TRBD1	TRBV16	CASSQSQGAGYTF	TGTGCCAGCAGCCAATCACAGGGGGCGGGCTACACCTTC
few	TRBJ2-7	TRBD2	TRBV30	CAWSAKLAGVDEQYF	TGTGCCTGGAGTGCGAAGCTAGCGGGAGTTGACGAGCAGTACTTC
NA	TRBJ2-1	NA	TRBV27	CASSAHETGSNEQFF	TGTGCCAGCAGCGCCCATGAAACAGGATCCAATGAGCAGTTCTTC
NA	TRBJ2-7	TRBD2	TRBV19	CASSISRLAGGLYEQYF	TGTGCCAGTAGTATCTCACGACTAGCGGGAGGCCTCTACGAGCAGTACTTC
NA	TRBJ1-5	TRBD1	TRBV10-2	CASSTGGTQPQHF	TGCGCCAGCTCGACAGGGGGCACTCAGCCCCAGCATTTT
NA	TRBJ1-1	NA	TRBV28	CASSLWGASTEAFF	TGTGCCAGCAGTTTATGGGGGGCGAGCACTGAAGCTTTCTTT
NA	TRBJ1-4	NA	TRBV7-8	CASSLVVASEKLFF	TGTGCCAGCAGCTTAGTTGTAGCTTCCGAAAAACTGTTTTTT
NA	TRBJ1-3	TRBD1	TRBV27	CASSSTGTGNTIYF	TGTGCCAGCAGTTCGACAGGGACCGGAAACACCATATATTTT
NA	TRBJ2-1	TRBD2	TRBV27	CASTGGGLGKQFF	TGTGCCAGCACGGGCGGCGGACTAGGGAAGCAGTTCTTC
NA	TRBJ2-7	NA	TRBV5-8	CASSLNTGIVAYEQYF	TGTGCCAGCAGTTTAAACACAGGGATCGTTGCCTACGAGCAGTACTTC
few	TRBJ2-2	TRBD1	TRBV7-9	CASSYYTGGSNTGELFF	TGTGCCAGCAGCTACTACACAGGGGGCTCGAACACCGGGGAGCTGTTTTTT
NA	TRBJ1-1	NA	TRBV6-1	CASGVANRAEAFF	TGTGCCAGCGGAGTGGCCAATCGGGCTGAAGCTTTCTTT
NA	TRBJ2-7	TRBD1	TRBV5-1	CASSPGQVSYEQYF	TGCGCCAGCAGCCCGGGACAGGTCAGCTACGAGCAGTACTTC
once	TRBJ2-3	TRBD2	TRBV27	CASSFIGGLSTDTQYF	TGTGCCAGCAGTTTTATCGGGGGGTTAAGCACAGATACGCAGTATTTT
NA	TRBJ2-7	NA	TRBV4-1	CASSQDTRSGLFYEQYF	TGCGCCAGCAGCCAAGATACCAGGAGCGGCCTTTTTTACGAGCAGTACTTC
few	TRBJ2-2	NA	TRBV11-3	CASSGRTSSAAGELFF	TGTGCCAGCAGCGGCCGAACGAGCTCCGCGGCCGGGGAGCTGTTTTTT
NA	TRBJ1-5	NA	TRBV19	CASIPDSSNQPQHF	TGTGCCAGTATCCCGGACAGCAGCAATCAGCCCCAGCATTTT
NA	TRBJ2-7	NA	TRBV6-1	CASSFYSYEQYF	TGTGCCAGCAGTTTCTATAGTTACGAGCAGTACTTC
NA	TRBJ2-2	NA	TRBV25-1	CASTGQIDTGELFF	TGTGCCAGCACCGGACAGATTGACACCGGGGAGCTGTTTTTT
NA	TRBJ2-1	NA	TRBV18	CASSPPSGEQFF	TGTGCCAGCTCACCCCCCTCAGGTGAGCAGTTCTTC
NA	TRBJ2-7	TRBD2	TRBV5-4	CASSLSAGGAYEQYF	TGTGCCAGCAGCTTGTCGGCGGGAGGGGCCTACGAGCAGTACTTC
NA	TRBJ2-1	TRBD2	TRBV4-2	CASSQTSGDYNEQFF	TGTGCCAGCAGCCAGACTAGCGGGGATTACAATGAGCAGTTCTTC
NA	TRBJ2-5	NA	TRBV6-5	CASSSGDQGTQYF	TGTGCCAGCAGTTCAGGGGACCAGGGGACCCAGTACTTC
NA	TRBJ2-1	TRBD2	TRBV29-1	CSVAGIAGNEQFF	TGCAGCGTTGCAGGTATAGCGGGAAATGAGCAGTTCTTC
NA	TRBJ2-2	TRBD1	TRBV7-2	CAIRTGGDTGELFF	TGTGCCATACGAACAGGGGGCGACACCGGGGAGCTGTTTTTT
NA	TRBJ2-1	NA	TRBV11-2	CASSLAMTDSPREQFF	TGTGCCAGCAGCTTAGCAATGACGGACAGTCCCCGAGAGCAGTTCTTC
NA	TRBJ2-7	NA	TRBV10-1	CASSDPYRAPGEQYF	TGCGCCAGCAGTGACCCTTACAGGGCTCCGGGGGAGCAGTACTTC
once	TRBJ2-2	NA	TRBV28	CASSPVVGELFF	TGTGCCAGCAGTCCAGTCGTCGGGGAGCTGTTTTTT
NA	TRBJ2-2	NA	TRBV30	CARSSGPGAGELFF	TGTGCCCGGTCCAGCGGGCCGGGGGCCGGGGAGCTGTTTTTT
NA	TRBJ1-1	NA	TRBV29-1	CSVVYPGVTEAFF	TGCAGCGTTGTGTACCCAGGGGTGACTGAAGCTTTCTTT
NA	TRBJ1-1	TRBD1	TRBV28	CASSPQGVGEAFF	TGTGCCAGCAGTCCGCAGGGGGTCGGTGAAGCTTTCTTT
few	TRBJ2-3	NA	TRBV2	CASLQGAVTDTQYF	TGTGCCAGCCTACAGGGTGCGGTCACAGATACGCAGTATTTT
NA	TRBJ1-6	TRBD1	TRBV6-5	CASRTGESPLHF	TGTGCCAGCAGGACAGGGGAGTCACCCCTCCACTTT
NA	TRBJ2-7	TRBD1	TRBV19	CASSMLAGGPYEQYF	TGTGCCAGTAGTATGCTTGCAGGGGGCCCCTACGAGCAGTACTTC
few	TRBJ2-5	TRBD2	TRBV28	CASSSLVRLAEETQYF	TGTGCCAGCAGTTCTCTCGTTCGGCTAGCGGAAGAGACCCAGTACTTC
once	TRBJ1-6	TRBD1	TRBV28	CASSDWDRAMSGNSPLHF	TGTGCCAGCAGTGACTGGGACAGGGCTATGTCAGGAAATTCACCCCTCCACTTT
NA	TRBJ2-7	NA	TRBV4-1	CASSSFGSTSYEQYF	TGCGCCAGCAGCTCCTTCGGGAGTACGTCCTACGAGCAGTACTTC
NA	TRBJ2-7	TRBD2	TRBV9	CASSASTSGTSYEQYF	TGTGCCAGCAGCGCCTCGACGTCCGGGACTAGCTACGAGCAGTACTTC
many	TRBJ2-3	NA	TRBV19	CASSVGLSTDTQYF	TGTGCCAGTAGTGTGGGACTCAGCACAGATACGCAGTATTTT
NA	TRBJ2-7	NA	TRBV10-3	CAISAPGVAPGGEQYF	TGTGCCATCAGTGCCCCGGGGGTAGCGCCCGGAGGGGAGCAGTACTTC
NA	TRBJ2-5	TRBD2	TRBV5-4	CASSSGTSGSRETQYF	TGTGCCAGCAGCTCCGGGACTAGCGGGAGTCGAGAGACCCAGTACTTC
NA	TRBJ2-5	TRBD1	TRBV18	CASSPPRRDRMETQYF	TGTGCCAGCTCACCACCTCGCCGGGACAGGATGGAGACCCAGTACTTC
once	TRBJ2-7	NA	TRBV6-6	CASKVPGNLYEQYF	TGTGCCAGCAAAGTCCCGGGAAATCTCTACGAGCAGTACTTC
NA	TRBJ2-1	NA	TRBV15	CATSRATGRGNEQFF	TGTGCCACCAGCAGAGCCACAGGGCGCGGCAATGAGCAGTTCTTC
NA	TRBJ2-3	TRBD1	TRBV5-1	CASSSLTTGVSTDTQYF	TGCGCCAGCAGCTCACTAACGACAGGGGTTAGCACAGATACGCAGTATTTT
few	TRBJ2-1	NA	TRBV7-7	CASSLDGGGDEQFF	TGTGCTAGCAGCTTAGATGGCGGGGGCGATGAGCAGTTCTTC
NA	TRBJ1-1	TRBD1	TRBV29-1	CSLSGQGGTEAFF	TGCAGCCTCAGTGGACAGGGAGGAACTGAAGCTTTCTTT